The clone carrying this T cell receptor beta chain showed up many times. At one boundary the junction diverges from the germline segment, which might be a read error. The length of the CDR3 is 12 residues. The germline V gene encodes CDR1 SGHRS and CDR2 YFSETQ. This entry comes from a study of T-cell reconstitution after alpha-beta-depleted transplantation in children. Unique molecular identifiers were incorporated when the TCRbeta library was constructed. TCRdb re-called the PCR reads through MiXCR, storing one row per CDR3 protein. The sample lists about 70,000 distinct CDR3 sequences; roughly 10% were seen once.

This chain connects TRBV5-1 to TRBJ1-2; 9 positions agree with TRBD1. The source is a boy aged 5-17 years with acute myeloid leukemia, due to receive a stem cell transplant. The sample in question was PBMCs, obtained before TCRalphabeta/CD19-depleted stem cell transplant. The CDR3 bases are TGCGCCAGCAAAACCGGGACAGGGTTCAGTTCGTTC. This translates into CASKTGTGFSSF.